This T cell receptor beta chain originates from a study of identical twins. The donor group consisted entirely of healthy Caucasians. Concerning this clonotype itself: Its antigen is not identified.

TCRdb fed the 5' RACE reads into MiXCR, producing one record per CDR3 protein. The top ten hold 4.3% of the sample, which has roughly 690,000 distinct CDR3 sequences, 21% seen once. Findings of the study overall: Modeled out-of-frame TCR alpha sharing in monozygotic twins fell below observed levels. Twin-shared out-of-frame alpha sequences were enriched for low generation probability.

Germline CDR1 reads SGHVS; CDR2 reads FQNEAQ. This CDR3 is built from 12 residues. V lost 4 bases, J lost 8 bases, and 10 bases lay in between. These data also featured in a second study, about T cells expressing NK-cell markers. That paper states: Among the eight sequenced donors, seven tested HCMV-seropositive and one tested seronegative.

The sample was PBMCs. The rearrangement links TRBV7-8 to TRBJ2-3, with a possible D match to TRBD2 (5 bases). The TCR sequence derives from a young woman in good health. The DNA for the CDR3 is TGTGCCAGCAGCTACCTAGAGGGTACGCAGTATTTT. Its protein is CASSYLEGTQYF.